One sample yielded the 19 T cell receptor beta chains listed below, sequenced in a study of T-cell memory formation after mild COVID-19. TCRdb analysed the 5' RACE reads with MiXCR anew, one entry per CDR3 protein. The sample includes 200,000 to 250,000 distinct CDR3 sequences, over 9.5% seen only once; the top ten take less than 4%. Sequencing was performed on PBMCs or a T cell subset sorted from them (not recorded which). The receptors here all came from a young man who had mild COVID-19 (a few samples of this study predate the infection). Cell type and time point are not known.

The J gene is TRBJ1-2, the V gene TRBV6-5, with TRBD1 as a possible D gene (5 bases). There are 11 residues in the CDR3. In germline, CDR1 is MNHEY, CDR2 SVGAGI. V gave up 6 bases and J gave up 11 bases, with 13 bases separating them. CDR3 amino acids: CASSSLGTYTF. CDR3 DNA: TGTGCCAGCAGCTCCCTCGGGACTTACACCTTC.

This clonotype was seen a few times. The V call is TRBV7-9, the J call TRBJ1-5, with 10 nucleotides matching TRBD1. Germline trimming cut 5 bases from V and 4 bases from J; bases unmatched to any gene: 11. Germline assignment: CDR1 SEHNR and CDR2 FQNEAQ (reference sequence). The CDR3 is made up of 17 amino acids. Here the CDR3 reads CASSRGTGDIWNQPQHF. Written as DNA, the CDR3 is TGTGCCAGCAGCAGAGGGACAGGGGATATATGGAATCAGCCCCAGCATTTT.

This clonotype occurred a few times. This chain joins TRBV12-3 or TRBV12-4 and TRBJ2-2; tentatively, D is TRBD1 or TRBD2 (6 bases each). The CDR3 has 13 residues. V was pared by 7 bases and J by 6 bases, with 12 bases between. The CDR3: CASTERGAGELFF. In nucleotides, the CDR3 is TGTGCCAGCACCGAAAGGGGGGCCGGGGAGCTGTTTTTT.

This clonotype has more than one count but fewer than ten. Here the CDR3 DNA reads TGTGCCAGCAGCGATTCTGAATTGGGACGGAATAATTCACCCCTCCACTTT. Amino acids: CASSDSELGRNNSPLHF. The chain carries TRBV7-9 and TRBJ1-6; D might be TRBD1 (5 bases). V lost 5 bases, J lost 5 bases, and 19 bases lay in between. The CDR3 consists of 17 residues. Germline V CDR1 and CDR2: SEHNR, FQNEAQ (reference sequence).

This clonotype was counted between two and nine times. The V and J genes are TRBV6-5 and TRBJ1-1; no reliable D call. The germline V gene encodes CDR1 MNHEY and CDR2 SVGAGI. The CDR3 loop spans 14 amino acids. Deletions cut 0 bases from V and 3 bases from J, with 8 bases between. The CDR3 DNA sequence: TGTGCCAGCAGTTACTCGGGGAGGGACACTGAAGCTTTCTTT. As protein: CASSYSGRDTEAFF.

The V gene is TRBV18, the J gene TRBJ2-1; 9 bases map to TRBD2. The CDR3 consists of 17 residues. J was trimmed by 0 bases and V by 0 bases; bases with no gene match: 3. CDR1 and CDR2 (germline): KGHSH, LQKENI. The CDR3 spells CASSPPLAGSSYNEQFF. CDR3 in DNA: TGTGCCAGCTCACCACCTCTAGCGGGGAGCTCCTACAATGAGCAGTTCTTC.

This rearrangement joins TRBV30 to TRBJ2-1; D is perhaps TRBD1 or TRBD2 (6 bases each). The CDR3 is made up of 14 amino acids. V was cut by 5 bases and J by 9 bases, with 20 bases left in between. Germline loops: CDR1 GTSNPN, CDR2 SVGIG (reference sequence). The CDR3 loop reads CAWSGGGARGEQFF. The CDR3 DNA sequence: TGTGCCTGGTCCGGGGGCGGGGCCCGGGGTGAGCAGTTCTTC.

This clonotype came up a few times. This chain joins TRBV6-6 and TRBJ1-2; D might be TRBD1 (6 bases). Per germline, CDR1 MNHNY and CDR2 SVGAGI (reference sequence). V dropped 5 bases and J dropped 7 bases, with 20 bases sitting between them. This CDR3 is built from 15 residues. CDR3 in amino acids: CASSRSGVSGPGYTF. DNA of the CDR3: TGTGCCAGCAGTCGATCAGGGGTATCAGGCCCTGGCTACACCTTC.

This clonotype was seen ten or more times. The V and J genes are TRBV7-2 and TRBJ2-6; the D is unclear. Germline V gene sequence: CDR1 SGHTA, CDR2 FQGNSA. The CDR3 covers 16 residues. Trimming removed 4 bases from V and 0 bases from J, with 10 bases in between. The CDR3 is CASSSRTSSGANVLTF. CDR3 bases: TGTGCCAGCAGCTCCCGGACGAGCTCTGGGGCCAACGTCCTGACTTTC.

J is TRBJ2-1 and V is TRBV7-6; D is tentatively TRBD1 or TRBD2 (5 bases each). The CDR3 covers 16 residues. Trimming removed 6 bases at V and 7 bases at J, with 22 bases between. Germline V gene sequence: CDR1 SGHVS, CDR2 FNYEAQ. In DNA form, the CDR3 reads TGTGCCAGCAGTCCAGCTGGGGCGCCGGGGCCGAATGAGCAGTTCTTC. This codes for CASSPAGAPGPNEQFF.

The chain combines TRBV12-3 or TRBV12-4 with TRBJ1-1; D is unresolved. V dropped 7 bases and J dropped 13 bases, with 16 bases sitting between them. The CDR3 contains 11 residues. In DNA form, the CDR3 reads TGTGCCAGCACCGTCCGTTTATTGGTTTTCTTT. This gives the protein CASTVRLLVFF.

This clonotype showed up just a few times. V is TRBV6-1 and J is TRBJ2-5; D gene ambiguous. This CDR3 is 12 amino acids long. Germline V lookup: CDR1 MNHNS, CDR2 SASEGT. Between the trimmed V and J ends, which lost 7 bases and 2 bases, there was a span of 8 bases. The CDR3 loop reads CASTVFQETQYF. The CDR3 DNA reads TGTGCCAGCACGGTATTTCAAGAGACCCAGTACTTC.

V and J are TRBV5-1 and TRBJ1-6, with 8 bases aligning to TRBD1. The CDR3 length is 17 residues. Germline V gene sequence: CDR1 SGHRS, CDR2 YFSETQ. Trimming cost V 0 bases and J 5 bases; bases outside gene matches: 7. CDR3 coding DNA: TGCGCCAGCAGCTTGGCCGCGACAGGGGCAGATAATTCACCCCTCCACTTT. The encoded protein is CASSLAATGADNSPLHF.

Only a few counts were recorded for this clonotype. The CDR3 coding sequence is TGTGCCAGCAGTGGTGGGGGAATAGGTCAAGAGACCCAGTACTTC. Its translation is CASSGGGIGQETQYF. The chain uses TRBV27 and TRBJ2-5, with D perhaps given as TRBD1 or TRBD2 (5 bases each). CDR3 size: 15 residues. Trimming shortened V by 5 bases and J by 2 bases, and 15 bases separated the two germline ends. Germline-derived CDR1 and CDR2 are MNHEY and SMNVEV (reference sequence).

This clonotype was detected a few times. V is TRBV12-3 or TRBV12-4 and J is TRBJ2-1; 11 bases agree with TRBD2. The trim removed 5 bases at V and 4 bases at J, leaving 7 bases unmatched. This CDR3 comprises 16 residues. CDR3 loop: CASSRTSGYIYNEQFF. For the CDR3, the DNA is TGTGCCAGCAGTCGGACTAGCGGGTACATTTACAATGAGCAGTTCTTC.

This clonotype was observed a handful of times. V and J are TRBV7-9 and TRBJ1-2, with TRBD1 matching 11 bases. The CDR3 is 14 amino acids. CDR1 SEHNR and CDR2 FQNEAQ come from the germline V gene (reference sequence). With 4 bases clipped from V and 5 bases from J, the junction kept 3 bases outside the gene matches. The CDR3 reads CASSSRDRGYGYTF. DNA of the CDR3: TGTGCCAGCAGCTCCCGGGACAGGGGGTATGGCTACACCTTC.

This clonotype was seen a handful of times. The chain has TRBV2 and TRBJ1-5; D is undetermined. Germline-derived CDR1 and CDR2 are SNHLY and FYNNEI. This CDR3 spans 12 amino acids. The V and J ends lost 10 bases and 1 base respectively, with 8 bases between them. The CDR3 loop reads CATRQSNQPQHF. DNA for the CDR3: TGTGCCACCCGACAAAGCAATCAGCCCCAGCATTTT.

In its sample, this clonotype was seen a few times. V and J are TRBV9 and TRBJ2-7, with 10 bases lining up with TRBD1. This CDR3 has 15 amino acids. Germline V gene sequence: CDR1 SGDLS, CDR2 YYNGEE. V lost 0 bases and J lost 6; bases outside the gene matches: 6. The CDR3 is CASSVEDRGVGEQYF. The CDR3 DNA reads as TGTGCCAGCAGCGTAGAGGACAGGGGGGTCGGCGAGCAGTACTTC. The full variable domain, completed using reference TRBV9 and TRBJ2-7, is DSGVTQTPKHLITATGQRVTLRCSPRSGDLSVYWYQQSLDQGLQFLIQYYNGEERAKGNILERFSAQQFPDLHSELNLSSLELGDSALYFCASSVEDRGVGEQYFGPGTRLTVT.

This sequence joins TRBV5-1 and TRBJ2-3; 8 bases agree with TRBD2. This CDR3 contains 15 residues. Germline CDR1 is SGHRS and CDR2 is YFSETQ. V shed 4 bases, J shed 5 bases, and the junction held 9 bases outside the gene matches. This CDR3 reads CASSLGTRTLDTQYF. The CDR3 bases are TGCGCCAGCAGCCTAGGGACTAGAACACTAGATACGCAGTATTTT.